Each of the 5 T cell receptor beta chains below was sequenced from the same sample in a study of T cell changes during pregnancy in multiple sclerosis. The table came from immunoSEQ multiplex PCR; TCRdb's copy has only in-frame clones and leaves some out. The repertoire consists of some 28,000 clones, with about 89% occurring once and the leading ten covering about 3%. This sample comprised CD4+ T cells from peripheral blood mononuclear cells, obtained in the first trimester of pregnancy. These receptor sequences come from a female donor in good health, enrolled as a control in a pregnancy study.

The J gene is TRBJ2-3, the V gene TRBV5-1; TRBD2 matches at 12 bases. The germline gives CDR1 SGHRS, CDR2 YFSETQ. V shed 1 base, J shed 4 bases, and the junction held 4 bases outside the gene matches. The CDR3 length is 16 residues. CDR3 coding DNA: TGCGCCAGCAGCTTGAGTCCTAGCGGGGGGGCAGATACGCAGTATTTT. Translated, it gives CASSLSPSGGADTQYF.

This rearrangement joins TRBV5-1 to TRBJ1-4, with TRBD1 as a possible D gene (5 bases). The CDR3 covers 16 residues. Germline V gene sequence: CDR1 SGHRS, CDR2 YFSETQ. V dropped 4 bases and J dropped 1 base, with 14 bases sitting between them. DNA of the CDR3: TGCGCCAGCAGCGTCGGGCCTCAGGGAACTAATGAAAAACTGTTTTTT. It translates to CASSVGPQGTNEKLFF.

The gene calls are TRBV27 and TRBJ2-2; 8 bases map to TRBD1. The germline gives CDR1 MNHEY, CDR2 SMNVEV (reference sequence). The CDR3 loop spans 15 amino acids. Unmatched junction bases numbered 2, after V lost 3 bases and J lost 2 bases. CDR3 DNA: TGTGCCAGCAGTTTGGCAGGGGGCAACACCGGGGAGCTGTTTTTT. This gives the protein CASSLAGGNTGELFF.

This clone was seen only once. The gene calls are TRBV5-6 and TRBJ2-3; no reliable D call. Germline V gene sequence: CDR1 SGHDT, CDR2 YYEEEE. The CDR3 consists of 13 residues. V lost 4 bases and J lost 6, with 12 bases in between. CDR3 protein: CASSPRPVDTQYF. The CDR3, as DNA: TGTGCCAGCAGCCCCAGGCCAGTGGATACGCAGTATTTT.

CDR3 sequence: CASSLSSPQALTQYF. The CDR3 DNA reads TGTGCCAGCAGCTTATCGAGTCCACAGGCTTTAACCCAGTACTTC. This rearrangement joins TRBV7-9 to TRBJ2-5, with D perhaps TRBD1 (5 bases). Germline assignment: CDR1 SEHNR and CDR2 FQNEAQ (reference sequence). Deletions cut 2 bases from V and 8 bases from J, with 18 bases between. This CDR3 has 15 amino acids.